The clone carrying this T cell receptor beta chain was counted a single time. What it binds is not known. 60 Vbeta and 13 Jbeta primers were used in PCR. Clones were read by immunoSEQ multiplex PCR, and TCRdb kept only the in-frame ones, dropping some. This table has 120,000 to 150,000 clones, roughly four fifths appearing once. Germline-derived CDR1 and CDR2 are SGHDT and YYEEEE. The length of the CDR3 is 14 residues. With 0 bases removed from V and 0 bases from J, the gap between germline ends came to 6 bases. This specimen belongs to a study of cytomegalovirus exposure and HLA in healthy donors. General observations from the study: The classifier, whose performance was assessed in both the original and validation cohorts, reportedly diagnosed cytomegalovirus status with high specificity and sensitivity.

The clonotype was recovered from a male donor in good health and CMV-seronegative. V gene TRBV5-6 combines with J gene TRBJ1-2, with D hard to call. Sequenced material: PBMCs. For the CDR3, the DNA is TGTGCCAGCAGCTTGGATCAGGCTAACTATGGCTACACCTTC. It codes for CASSLDQANYGYTF.